Sequencing of this TCR beta chain was carried out in a study of blood T cell repertoires in COVID-19. In the study's own analysis: Scientists estimated how many nucleated cells there were by amplifying reference gene primers. This table comes from immunoSEQ multiplex PCR, and its TCRdb copy is limited to in-frame clones, with some not included. V and J calls and clone size are copied from that table; D and trimming were computed from the DNA. The sample contains about 220,000 clones, approximately 78% of which appear only once. There are 16 residues in the CDR3. CDR1 and CDR2 from the germline V gene are LNHDA and SQIVND (reference sequence). Trimming pared 3 bases from V and 4 bases from J, leaving 16 bases between. In Seattle, patients joined the study during active infection and were tracked longitudinally.

V is TRBV19 and J is TRBJ1-5; TRBD1 is a possible D gene (6 bases). Material: peripheral blood. This sequence was found in a woman between 65 and 79 years old with COVID-19, enrolled during active disease. CDR3 bases: TGTGCCAGTAGTATTACCCCGACAGGACGTAATCAGCCCCAGCATTTT. Its translation is CASSITPTGRNQPQHF. The variable domain in full, completed from reference TRBV19 and TRBJ1-5, reads DGGITQSPKYLFRKEGQNVTLSCEQNLNHDAMYWYRQDPGQGLRLIYYSQIVNDFQKGDIAEGYSVSREKKESFPLTVTSAQKNPTAFYLCASSITPTGRNQPQHFGDGTRLSIL.